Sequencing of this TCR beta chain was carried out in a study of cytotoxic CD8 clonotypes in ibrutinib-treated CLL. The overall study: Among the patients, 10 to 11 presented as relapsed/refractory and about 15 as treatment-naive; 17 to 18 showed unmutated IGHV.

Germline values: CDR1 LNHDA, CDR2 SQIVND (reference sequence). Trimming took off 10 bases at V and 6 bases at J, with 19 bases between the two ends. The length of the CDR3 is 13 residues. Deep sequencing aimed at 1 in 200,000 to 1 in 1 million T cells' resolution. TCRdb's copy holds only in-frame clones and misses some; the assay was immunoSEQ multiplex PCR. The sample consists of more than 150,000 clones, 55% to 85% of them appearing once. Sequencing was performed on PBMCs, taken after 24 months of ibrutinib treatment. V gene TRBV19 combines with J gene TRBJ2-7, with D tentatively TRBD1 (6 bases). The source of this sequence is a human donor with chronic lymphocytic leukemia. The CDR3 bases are TGTGCCACCCTGGCCTCTGGACAGAGCGAGCAGTACTTC. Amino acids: CATLASGQSEQYF.